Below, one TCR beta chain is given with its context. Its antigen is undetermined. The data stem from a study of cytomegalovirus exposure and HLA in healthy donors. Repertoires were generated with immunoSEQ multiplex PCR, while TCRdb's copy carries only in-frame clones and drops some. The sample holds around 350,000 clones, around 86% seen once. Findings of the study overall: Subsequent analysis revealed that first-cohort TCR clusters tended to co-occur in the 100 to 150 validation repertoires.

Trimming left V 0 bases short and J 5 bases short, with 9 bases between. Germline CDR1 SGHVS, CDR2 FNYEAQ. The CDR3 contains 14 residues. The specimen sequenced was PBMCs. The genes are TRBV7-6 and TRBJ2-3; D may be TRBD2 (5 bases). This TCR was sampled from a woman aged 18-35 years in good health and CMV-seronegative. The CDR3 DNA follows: TGTGCCAGCAGCTTAGCGGGAGTACAAGATACGCAGTATTTT. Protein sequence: CASSLAGVQDTQYF.